One sample yielded the 17 T cell receptor beta chains listed below, sequenced in a study of cytomegalovirus exposure and HLA in healthy donors. Vbeta (60) and Jbeta (13) primers were used in the PCR. The data were produced by immunoSEQ multiplex PCR, yet TCRdb's version contains in-frame clones alone and is incomplete. Altogether approximately 99,000 clones are present, approximately 70% being singletons, with the ten largest covering less than 4.5%. Sequenced: PBMCs. The receptors stem from a man aged 35 to 55 in good health and CMV-seronegative.

This chain uses TRBV7-9 with TRBJ2-7, with D perhaps TRBD1 (5 bases). Germline CDR1 reads SEHNR; CDR2 reads FQNEAQ (reference sequence). This CDR3 region has 14 residues. V dropped 2 bases and J dropped 5 bases, with 13 bases sitting between them. Here the CDR3 DNA reads TGTGCCAGCAGCTTATCGATAGGGGCGGACGAGCAGTACTTC. Protein sequence: CASSLSIGADEQYF. The full variable domain, completed using reference TRBV7-9 and TRBJ2-7, is DTGVSQNPRHKITKRGQNVTFRCDPISEHNRLYWYRQTLGQGPEFLTYFQNEAQLEKSRLLSDRFSAERPKGSFSTLEIQRTEQGDSAMYLCASSLSIGADEQYFGPGTRLTVT.

The CDR3 bases are TGTGCCAGCAGCTTGAGTAGGGGGAATGAAAAACTGTTTTTT. This gives the protein CASSLSRGNEKLFF. The chain recombines TRBV7-2 with TRBJ1-4; perhaps TRBD1 as D (6 bases). Per germline, CDR1 SGHTA and CDR2 FQGNSA. Trimming shortened V by 3 bases and J by 5 bases, and 10 bases separated the two germline ends. The CDR3 has 14 residues.

This clone was seen a single time. V gene TRBV27 combines with J gene TRBJ1-1, with D tentatively TRBD1 (5 bases). The CDR3 loop spans 14 amino acids. V dropped 0 bases and J dropped 1 base, with 6 bases sitting between them. CDR1 is MNHEY, CDR2 SMNVEV, per germline (reference sequence). The CDR3 coding sequence is TGTGCCAGCAGTTTATCGCAGGGGAACACTGAAGCTTTCTTT. It translates to CASSLSQGNTEAFF.

V is TRBV7-8 and J is TRBJ2-7; 9 nucleotides align to TRBD1. Germline lookup yields CDR1 SGHVS and CDR2 FQNEAQ. The CDR3 has 16 residues. The ends lost 5 bases at V and 6 bases at J; junction bases unmatched: 14. CDR3 in DNA: TGTGCCAGCAGCCCACCCGCGGGACAGGGAAGAGGCGAGCAGTACTTC. Its protein product is CASSPPAGQGRGEQYF.

V usage is TRBV2 and J usage is TRBJ2-1; 9 bases map to TRBD2. CDR1 is SNHLY and CDR2 is FYNNEI in the germline V gene. CDR3 length equals 17 residues. The trim removed 2 bases at V and 3 bases at J, leaving 8 bases unmatched. CDR3 bases: TGTGCCAGCAGTGAATCGCTAGCGGGGCGCCTCTACAATGAGCAGTTCTTC. This codes for CASSESLAGRLYNEQFF.

The gene calls are TRBV7-8 and TRBJ1-1; TRBD1 is a possible D gene (5 bases). V shed 7 bases and J shed 9 bases, with 12 bases lying between them. Germline CDR1 SGHVS, CDR2 FQNEAQ. The CDR3 loop spans 11 amino acids. The CDR3 spells CASTMGQQAFF. The CDR3 region has the DNA TGTGCCAGCACGATGGGGCAGCAAGCTTTCTTT.

This rearrangement joins TRBV7-6 to TRBJ2-7, with TRBD1 identical over 7 bases. This CDR3 is built from 14 residues. The V and J ends lost 4 bases and 2 bases, in that order; junction bases with no gene match: 5. Germline V gene lookup returns CDR1 SGHVS and CDR2 FNYEAQ. CDR3 DNA sequence: TGTGCCAGCAGCTCCCTGGGGACAGCCTACGAGCAGTACTTC. Translation: CASSSLGTAYEQYF.

This sequence joins TRBV5-1 and TRBJ2-3, with 8 bases fitting TRBD2. Germline V gives CDR1 SGHRS, CDR2 YFSETQ. V trimming: 6 bases; J trimming: 2 bases; junction bases outside the gene matches: 5. CDR3 length equals 14 residues. The CDR3 protein is CASKSGGFTDTQYF. DNA for the CDR3: TGCGCCAGCAAGAGCGGGGGATTCACAGATACGCAGTATTTT. The full variable domain, rest sourced from reference TRBV5-1 and TRBJ2-3, is KAGVTQTPRYLIKTRGQQVTLSCSPISGHRSVSWYQQTPGQGLQFLFEYFSETQRNKGNFPGRFSGRQFSNSRSEMNVSTLELGDSALYLCASKSGGFTDTQYFGPGTRLTVL.

V gene TRBV9 combines with J gene TRBJ1-3; D is unresolved. V was shortened by 4 bases and J by 2 bases, with 10 bases between the two germline ends. Germline-derived CDR1 and CDR2 are SGDLS and YYNGEE. The CDR3 runs 14 residues. CDR3 nucleotides: TGTGCCAGCAGCTCCTTCTACCCTGGAAACACCATATATTTT. It translates to CASSSFYPGNTIYF.

The chain recombines TRBV14 with TRBJ2-5; D not certain. There are 17 residues in the CDR3. Germline V lookup: CDR1 SGHDN, CDR2 FVKESK. Deletions cut 0 bases from V and 2 bases from J, with 16 bases between. The CDR3 loop is CASSQDSVWAGQETQYF. DNA of the CDR3: TGTGCCAGCAGCCAAGATTCAGTCTGGGCAGGACAAGAGACCCAGTACTTC.

The chain employs TRBV15 and TRBJ2-2; D is possibly TRBD1 (6 bases). Germline V CDR1 and CDR2: LNHNV, YYDKDF (reference sequence). V lost 1 base and J 3 bases, leaving 9 bases between the germline ends. This CDR3 region has 15 residues. CDR3 nucleotides: TGTGCCACCAGCAGAGTTGGGGGCCACACCGGGGAGCTGTTTTTT. Its protein is CATSRVGGHTGELFF.

The chain recombines TRBV29-1 with TRBJ2-3; tentatively, D is TRBD2 (5 bases). The V end was cut by 0 bases, the J end by 0 bases, with 10 bases between. Germline CDR1 reads SQVTM; CDR2 reads ANQGSEA. The CDR3 is made up of 15 amino acids. The CDR3 sequence: CSVEDLLASTDTQYF. The CDR3 coding sequence is TGCAGCGTTGAAGATCTGCTAGCAAGCACAGATACGCAGTATTTT.

This chain joins TRBV4-1 and TRBJ1-1; the match to TRBD1 covers 7 bases. The CDR3 contains 16 residues. Germline CDR1 is MGHRA and CDR2 is YSYEKL. Trimming cost V 3 bases and J 6 bases; bases outside gene matches: 13. The CDR3 DNA sequence: TGCGCCAGCAGCCACCCCGCCTCCAGGGGGTGGGCTGAAGCTTTCTTT. Translation: CASSHPASRGWAEAFF.

The CDR3 DNA reads as TGTGCCAGCAGCTTGGTACGGGGGGACGGGGAGCTGTTTTTT. Amino acids: CASSLVRGDGELFF. This sequence joins TRBV5-4 and TRBJ2-2; 7 bases align to TRBD2. This CDR3 comprises 14 residues. The trim removed 0 bases at V and 7 bases at J, leaving 3 bases unmatched. Germline V gene lookup returns CDR1 SGHNT and CDR2 YYREEE (reference sequence).

The J gene is TRBJ1-5, the V gene TRBV9; 9 bases match TRBD1. Germline lookup yields CDR1 SGDLS and CDR2 YYNGEE. The V gene end was trimmed by 4 bases and the J gene end by 7 bases; junction bases not matched to a gene: 9. The CDR3 covers 15 residues. The CDR3 DNA reads TGTGCCAGCAGCTTTGGGACAGGGTGGGGACAGCCCCAGCATTTT. Translating it yields CASSFGTGWGQPQHF. The variable domain in full, completed from reference TRBV9 and TRBJ1-5, reads DSGVTQTPKHLITATGQRVTLRCSPRSGDLSVYWYQQSLDQGLQFLIQYYNGEERAKGNILERFSAQQFPDLHSELNLSSLELGDSALYFCASSFGTGWGQPQHFGDGTRLSIL.

V is TRBV2 and J is TRBJ1-6; D gene unclear. CDR3 length equals 18 residues. Deletions cut 3 bases from V and 0 bases from J, with 15 bases between. Per the germline V gene, CDR1 is SNHLY and CDR2 is FYNNEI. The CDR3 nucleotides are TGTGCCAGCAGTGACAGGCGCCGGGAGAGCTCCTATAATTCACCCCTCCACTTT. It is translated as CASSDRRRESSYNSPLHF.

The V call is TRBV5-1, the J call TRBJ2-3; no definite D call. The CDR3 runs 14 residues. Germline lookup yields CDR1 SGHRS and CDR2 YFSETQ. The V end lost 7 bases, the J end lost 2 bases, and 14 bases lay between the germline ends. Here the CDR3 DNA reads TGCGCCAGCGGGCCCGGATCAATCACAGATACGCAGTATTTT. This codes for CASGPGSITDTQYF.